This TCR beta chain was captured in a study of tumor-infiltrating lymphocytes in localized non-small cell lung cancer. For this clone: The antigen is undetermined.

Whole-study results and caveats: Only some patients had TCR sequencing, depending on available tissue.

The assay was immunoSEQ multiplex PCR, and TCRdb's table has in-frame clones only and misses some. This sample has around 15,000 clones, with roughly 70% found just once. Trimming took 2 bases from V and 4 from J; bases not matched to a gene: 4. CDR1 and CDR2 from the germline V gene are KGHSH and LQKENI. CDR3 length: 14 amino acids. This TCR derives from a human donor with non-small cell lung cancer. Sequencing used lung tumor tissue. The rearrangement joins TRBV18 to TRBJ2-7; 8 bases are shared with TRBD1. CDR3 DNA sequence: TGTGCCAGCTCACCAAGGCAGGGGGCTTACGAGCAGTACTTC. This sequence encodes CASSPRQGAYEQYF.